This record concerns one TCR beta chain sequence. The data belong to a study of T cell responses to AZD1222 COVID-19 vaccine. This CDR3 has 11 amino acids. CDR1 and CDR2 (germline): MNHEY, SMNVEV (reference sequence). V was clipped by 8 bases and J by 7 bases, with 9 bases between them. The method was immunoSEQ multiplex PCR; TCRdb's version includes in-frame clones alone and lacks a portion of them. The table has approximately 110,000 clones, approximately 92% seen once. The chain recombines TRBV27 with TRBJ1-5; no definite D call. Sequencing used peripheral blood, obtained 28 days after the second AZD1222 dose. This TCR derives from an adult who received the AZD1222 COVID-19 vaccine. The CDR3 DNA is TGTGCCAGCCCACTATGGCAGCCCCAGCATTTT. This sequence encodes CASPLWQPQHF.